This TCR beta chain was recorded in a study of breast tumors, draining lymph nodes, adjacent tissues. Regarding the study as a whole: Luminal-like breast cancer showed significantly higher tumor–nontumor repertoire similarity than basal-like. Findings are consistent with lymph node origin and intratumoral expansion of most tumor T cells.

V lost 4 bases and J lost 0, with 16 bases in between. Per the germline V gene, CDR1 is MNHNS and CDR2 is SASEGT. This CDR3 spans 16 amino acids. Note on this clonotype: Its antigen is still unknown.

A single record per CDR3 protein comes from TCRdb applying MiXCR to the multiplex PCR reads. The repertoire holds roughly 70,000 distinct CDR3 sequences, roughly 44% seen once, with almost 8.5% in the top ten. The source is a female donor with breast cancer. Some clones in this sample may be carry-over from other donors' samples. The gene calls are TRBV6-1 and TRBJ2-7; no reliable D call. Sequenced sample: breast tumor tissue. This CDR3 is CASSGLYSLLSYEQYF. DNA for the CDR3: TGTGCCAGCAGTGGTCTGTACAGCCTCCTCTCCTACGAGCAGTACTTC.